This passage covers 27 T cell receptor beta chains from one sample sequenced in a study of T cell responses to AZD1222 COVID-19 vaccine. Repertoires were generated with immunoSEQ multiplex PCR, while TCRdb's copy carries only in-frame clones and drops some. This table has more than 250,000 clones, 93% appearing once. Sequenced material: peripheral blood, taken on day 0 of AZD1222 vaccination. These receptor sequences come from an adult in good health.

The chain carries TRBV5-4 and TRBJ2-7; D not certain. CDR1 is SGHNT, CDR2 YYREEE, per germline (reference sequence). The CDR3 covers 13 residues. Trimming pared 5 bases from V and 5 bases from J, leaving 14 bases between. DNA of the CDR3: TGTGCCAGCAGTCGCCCGTACACCCACGAGCAGTACTTC. Translation: CASSRPYTHEQYF. The entire variable domain, with the rest obtained from reference TRBV5-4 and TRBJ2-7, is as follows: ETGVTQSPTHLIKTRGQQVTLRCSSQSGHNTVSWYQQALGQGPQFIFQYYREEENGRGNFPPRFSGLQFPNYSSELNVNALELDDSALYLCASSRPYTHEQYFGPGTRLTVT.

This chain joins TRBV9 and TRBJ1-3; 7 bases are a match to TRBD1. Germline loops: CDR1 SGDLS, CDR2 YYNGEE. The CDR3 has 16 residues. With 0 bases clipped from V and 4 bases from J, the junction kept 7 bases outside the gene matches. The CDR3, as DNA: TGTGCCAGCAGCGTAGCGGGACAGAGCTTAGGAAACACCATATATTTT. Protein product: CASSVAGQSLGNTIYF.

The chain uses TRBV5-1 and TRBJ1-1, with D tentatively TRBD1 (5 bases). V was clipped by 4 bases and J by 0 bases, with 16 bases between them. The germline V gene encodes CDR1 SGHRS and CDR2 YFSETQ. The CDR3 totals 16 residues. The CDR3 DNA reads TGCGCCAGCAGCCACCTGGAGGGACCCATGAACACTGAAGCTTTCTTT. Translation: CASSHLEGPMNTEAFF.

The chain is built from TRBV15 and TRBJ2-7; possible D gene TRBD1, 6 bases. V lost 0 bases and J lost 7, with 16 bases in between. The CDR3 length is 15 residues. Germline lookup yields CDR1 LNHNV and CDR2 YYDKDF (reference sequence). CDR3 loop: CATSRDLRGRSEQYF. The CDR3, as DNA: TGTGCCACCAGCAGAGATCTGAGGGGGAGAAGTGAGCAGTACTTC. Based on the CDR3 plus reference TRBV15 and TRBJ2-7, the full variable domain is DAMVIQNPRYQVTQFGKPVTLSCSQTLNHNVMYWYQQKSSQAPKLLFHYYDKDFNNEADTPDNFQSRRPNTSFCFLDIRSPGLGDTAMYLCATSRDLRGRSEQYFGPGTRLTVT.

The CDR3 spells CASSAGVAGRDTQYF. The CDR3 bases are TGTGCCAGCAGTGCCGGGGTAGCGGGGCGAGATACGCAGTATTTT. The chain is built from TRBV6-2 or TRBV6-3 and TRBJ2-3; 8 bases align to TRBD2. Per the germline V gene, CDR1 is MNHEY and CDR2 is SVGEGT. The CDR3 spans 15 residues. With 5 bases clipped from V and 5 bases from J, the junction kept 9 bases outside the gene matches.

The J gene is TRBJ2-7, the V gene TRBV11-3; 7 bases map to TRBD2. Germline V lookup: CDR1 SGHNT, CDR2 YENEEA. This CDR3 is 15 amino acids long. V lost 5 bases, J lost 0 bases, and 7 bases stayed unmatched. The CDR3 nucleotides are TGTGCCAGCAGCGGAGGTAGCGGGCACTCCTACGAGCAGTACTTC. Its protein product is CASSGGSGHSYEQYF.

The chain has TRBV5-1 and TRBJ2-7, with 9 positions matching TRBD1. The germline V gene encodes CDR1 SGHRS and CDR2 YFSETQ. The V and J ends lost 0 bases and 5 bases, in that order; junction bases with no gene match: 6. The CDR3 runs to 15 residues. The CDR3: CASSLEDRGVDEQYF. The CDR3, as DNA: TGCGCCAGCAGCTTGGAGGACAGGGGAGTCGACGAGCAGTACTTC.

The rearrangement joins TRBV19 to TRBJ2-3; possibly TRBD1 for D (5 bases). V lost 5 bases, J lost 1 base, and 7 bases lay in between. There are 13 residues in the CDR3. Germline V gene lookup returns CDR1 LNHDA and CDR2 SQIVND (reference sequence). DNA of the CDR3: TGTGCCAGTAGTTCGACAGGCACAGATACGCAGTATTTT. Translation gives CASSSTGTDTQYF.

This clone was observed once. The chain has TRBV3-1 (or the pseudogene TRBV3-2) and TRBJ1-5; no definite D call. Germline V gene sequence: CDR1 LGHDT, CDR2 YNNKEL (reference sequence). Between the trimmed V and J ends, which lost 0 bases and 6 bases, there was a span of 9 bases. This CDR3 is 14 amino acids long. In DNA form, the CDR3 reads TGTGCCAGCAGCCAAGATCACAAGGGTCAGCCCCAGCATTTT. Its protein product is CASSQDHKGQPQHF.

The chain links TRBV5-4 to TRBJ2-1; 10 bases match TRBD2. V was pared by 0 bases and J by 0 bases, with 6 bases of the junction left unmatched. Germline V gene lookup returns CDR1 SGHNT and CDR2 YYREEE (reference sequence). This CDR3 is built from 18 residues. In nucleotides, the CDR3 is TGTGCCAGCAGCTTGGTATTAGCGGGAGGCCACTCCTACAATGAGCAGTTCTTC. As protein: CASSLVLAGGHSYNEQFF.

This chain uses TRBV7-8 with TRBJ2-6; the D call may be TRBD1 or TRBD2 (5 bases each). The CDR3 is made up of 15 amino acids. Trimming removed 5 bases from V and 3 bases from J, with 11 bases in between. The germline V gene encodes CDR1 SGHVS and CDR2 FQNEAQ. CDR3: CASSHQGRGANVLTF. In DNA, the CDR3 is TGTGCCAGCAGCCATCAGGGACGTGGGGCCAACGTCCTGACTTTC.

The rearrangement links TRBV4-1 to TRBJ2-7; TRBD1 might be the D (6 bases). The length of the CDR3 is 14 residues. Trimming removed 4 bases from V and 0 bases from J, with 10 bases in between. Per germline, CDR1 MGHRA and CDR2 YSYEKL. The CDR3 is CASSRQESSYEQYF. The CDR3 coding sequence is TGCGCCAGCAGCCGACAGGAAAGCTCCTACGAGCAGTACTTC.

For this clone: Other DNA sequences in the same sample also yield this CDR3. The chain is built from TRBV19 and TRBJ1-5; the D gene is possibly TRBD1 (5 bases). Per the germline V gene, CDR1 is LNHDA and CDR2 is SQIVND (reference sequence). Trimming took off 4 bases at V and 2 bases at J, with 9 bases between the two ends. This CDR3 is built from 14 residues. CDR3 nucleotide sequence: TGTGCCAGTAGTACCGGGACTCGCAATCAGCCCCAGCATTTT. It encodes CASSTGTRNQPQHF.

V usage is TRBV6-5 and J usage is TRBJ1-1, with D possibly being TRBD1 (5 bases). This CDR3 is built from 14 residues. Between the trimmed V and J ends, which lost 2 bases and 5 bases, there was a span of 12 bases. Germline V gene data show CDR1 as MNHEY and CDR2 as SVGAGI. This chain's CDR3 is CASSYGGGRTEAFF. CDR3 nucleotides: TGTGCCAGCAGTTACGGTGGGGGGAGAACTGAAGCTTTCTTT.

V gene TRBV19 combines with J gene TRBJ2-2; 8 positions match TRBD1. The junction had 8 bases not matched to a gene; V was cut back by 5 bases and J by 3 bases. CDR3 length equals 16 residues. CDR1 and CDR2 (germline): LNHDA, SQIVND (reference sequence). The CDR3 bases are TGTGCCAGTAGTCCTACGGACAGGGCTGACACCGGGGAGCTGTTTTTT. Translation: CASSPTDRADTGELFF.

The CDR3, as DNA: TGTGCCAGCAGTTTTATCGGGACACGGGATGGAGCTTTCTTT. This translates into CASSFIGTRDGAFF. The V call is TRBV6-2 or TRBV6-3, the J call TRBJ1-1; D is possibly TRBD1 (6 bases). The germline V gene has CDR1 MNHEY and CDR2 SVGEGT. V lost 4 bases and J lost 10, with 19 bases in between. The CDR3 is 14 residues long.

The V and J genes are TRBV29-1 and TRBJ1-1; 7 bases fit TRBD1. There are 14 residues in the CDR3. Germline values: CDR1 SQVTM, CDR2 ANQGSEA. V was clipped by 4 bases and J by 4 bases; unmatched bases: 9. CDR3 sequence (DNA): TGCAGCGTTGGATTCACAGGGGTGTCCACTGAAGCTTTCTTT. Translation: CSVGFTGVSTEAFF.

This chain joins TRBV6-5 and TRBJ1-1; D uncertain. V was shortened by 4 bases and J by 11 bases, with 11 bases between the two germline ends. Germline-derived CDR1 and CDR2 are MNHEY and SVGAGI. The CDR3 runs to 11 residues. The CDR3 loop is CASSLSLMAFF. In nucleotides, the CDR3 is TGTGCCAGCAGTTTATCTCTGATGGCTTTCTTT.

V and J are TRBV19 and TRBJ2-7; D may be TRBD1 (6 bases). The germline V gene has CDR1 LNHDA and CDR2 SQIVND (reference sequence). CDR3 length: 15 residues. V lost 6 bases and J lost 8, with 23 bases in between. The CDR3, as DNA: TGTGCCAGTAGGGCAGATCACCGGGACAACCTTCAGCAGTACTTC. Its translation: CASRADHRDNLQQYF.

The V gene is TRBV3-1 (or the pseudogene TRBV3-2), the J gene TRBJ2-1; perhaps TRBD2 as D (6 bases). V was shortened by 3 bases and J by 7 bases, with 13 bases between the two germline ends. CDR3 length: 14 amino acids. CDR1 is LGHDT, CDR2 YNNKEL, per germline (reference sequence). CDR3 in amino acids: CASSQLIAANEQFF. CDR3 in DNA: TGTGCCAGCAGCCAGTTGATAGCGGCTAATGAGCAGTTCTTC.

This chain connects TRBV2 to TRBJ2-3; D remains unclear. Trimming removed 5 bases from V and 4 bases from J, with 13 bases in between. The CDR3 runs 14 residues. From germline, CDR1 is SNHLY and CDR2 FYNNEI. CDR3: CASSSLGWSDTQYF. DNA for the CDR3: TGTGCCAGCAGTTCGCTAGGGTGGTCAGATACGCAGTATTTT.

V and J are TRBV6-1 and TRBJ1-2; D unresolved. V lost 2 bases and J lost 8, with 12 bases in between. The germline V gene has CDR1 MNHNS and CDR2 SASEGT. The CDR3 runs to 13 residues. The CDR3 region is CASSEQTSRGYTF. For the CDR3, the DNA is TGTGCCAGCAGTGAACAAACTAGTCGGGGCTACACCTTC.

This chain uses TRBV3-1 (or the pseudogene TRBV3-2) with TRBJ1-2; possibly TRBD1 for D (6 bases). Germline CDR1 and CDR2: LGHDT and YNNKEL (reference sequence). V lost 0 bases and J 4 bases, leaving 12 bases between the germline ends. The CDR3 is 15 residues long. The CDR3 DNA follows: TGTGCCAGCAGCCAAGAATCCGGGGGCGGCTATGGCTACACCTTC. Translating it yields CASSQESGGGYGYTF.

The chain joins TRBV4-1 to TRBJ2-7; D remains ambiguous. Germline assignment: CDR1 MGHRA and CDR2 YSYEKL. The CDR3 loop spans 14 amino acids. The V end was cut by 4 bases, the J end by 6 bases, with 16 bases between. The CDR3 is CASSPELPLFEQYF. In nucleotides, the CDR3 is TGCGCCAGCAGCCCGGAACTTCCGTTGTTCGAGCAGTACTTC.

The V and J genes are TRBV2 and TRBJ2-7; D possibly corresponds to TRBD2 (5 bases). The CDR3 consists of 11 residues. CDR1 is SNHLY and CDR2 is FYNNEI in the germline V gene. Deletions cut 9 bases from V and 7 bases from J, with 13 bases between. The CDR3 nucleotides read TGTGCCAGTTCGGCGGGCCCGGAGCAGTACTTC. This codes for CASSAGPEQYF.

J is TRBJ2-5 and V is TRBV9; D is perhaps TRBD2 (7 bases). CDR1 is SGDLS, CDR2 YYNGEE, per germline. Trimming took 0 bases from V and 5 from J, leaving 17 bases between them. This CDR3 has 16 residues. The CDR3, as DNA: TGTGCCAGCAGCGTAGGTGGTGGGGGGGGCGCCGAGACCCAGTACTTC. This gives the protein CASSVGGGGGAETQYF.

The chain uses TRBV20-1 and TRBJ2-7; no clear D. The germline V and J ends were trimmed by 7 bases and 3 bases, with 10 bases remaining between them. The germline V gene encodes CDR1 DFQATT and CDR2 SNEGSKA (reference sequence). This CDR3 comprises 11 residues. CDR3 loop: CSVMPRYEQYF. DNA of the CDR3: TGCAGTGTTATGCCACGCTACGAGCAGTACTTC.